The 22 T cell receptor beta chains below all came from one sample that was sequenced in a study of CD8 T cells in Susac syndrome. Random hexamers were used to reverse transcribe the RNA input (about 0.5 to 1 ug). From the immunoSEQ multiplex PCR reads, TCRdb called clonotypes with MiXCR, one entry per CDR3 protein. Of some 110,000 distinct CDR3 sequences listed, around 94% are singletons. Sequenced material: CD8+ T cells from PBMCs. The origin of the receptors is a human donor with Susac syndrome.

This clonotype has just one count. The J gene is TRBJ2-3, the V gene TRBV7-8; perhaps TRBD1 as D (5 bases). CDR1 is SGHVS and CDR2 is FQNEAQ in the germline V gene. This CDR3 comprises 15 residues. V lost 5 bases and J 3 bases, leaving 15 bases between the germline ends. The chain's CDR3 is CASSRPTPGTDTQYF. The CDR3 DNA follows: TGTGCCAGCAGCCGACCAACCCCAGGGACAGATACGCAGTATTTT.

The chain recombines TRBV4-2 with TRBJ2-7, with 8 bases identical to TRBD2. J lost 0 bases, V lost 0 bases, and 4 bases had no gene match. Germline V gene data show CDR1 as LGHNA and CDR2 as YNFKEQ. This CDR3 is built from 16 residues. CDR3 DNA: TGTGCCAGCAGCCAAGAACGAGCGGGAGACTCCTACGAGCAGTACTTC. The encoded protein is CASSQERAGDSYEQYF.

This rearrangement joins TRBV12-3 or TRBV12-4 to TRBJ2-5; 8 bases align to TRBD1. The junction had 6 bases not matched to a gene; V was cut back by 5 bases and J by 4 bases. The CDR3 loop spans 14 amino acids. The CDR3 loop is CASSPRTGLETQYF. As DNA, the CDR3 is TGTGCCAGCAGTCCCCGGACAGGGCTAGAGACCCAGTACTTC.

This clonotype was observed once. The chain combines TRBV20-1 with TRBJ2-3; possibly TRBD2 for D (5 bases). This CDR3 region has 14 residues. Germline loops: CDR1 DFQATT, CDR2 SNEGSKA (reference sequence). Trimming removed 0 bases at V and 5 bases at J, with 12 bases between. The CDR3: CSARDWRRQDTQYF. The DNA for the CDR3 is TGCAGTGCTAGAGACTGGAGGAGGCAAGATACGCAGTATTTT.

This chain connects TRBV21-1 to TRBJ2-5; the D segment call TRBD1 is taken from the table without a DNA check. TRBV21-1 is designated a pseudogene. CDR3 length: 15 residues. As DNA, the CDR3 is TGTGCCAGCAGCAAAGGGAGGGGGCGCGGGGAGACCCAGTACTTC. Its protein is CASSKGRGRGETQYF.

The gene calls are TRBV25-1 and TRBJ2-5, with D maybe TRBD2 (6 bases). Trimming cost V 3 bases and J 5 bases, with 19 bases left between them. The germline V gene encodes CDR1 MGHDK and CDR2 SYGVNS. The CDR3 is 16 amino acids. The CDR3 sequence is CASSEAVGGPVETQYF. For the CDR3, the DNA is TGTGCCAGCAGTGAGGCGGTTGGAGGGCCTGTCGAGACCCAGTACTTC.

A single count supports this clonotype. This chain uses TRBV11-1 with TRBJ2-3; 8 bases align to TRBD2. V lost 2 bases, J lost 4 bases, and 8 bases stayed unmatched. Germline CDR1 is SGHAT and CDR2 is FQDESV (reference sequence). This CDR3 spans 16 amino acids. The CDR3, as DNA: TGTGCCAGCAGCTTAAGGGCGGGGGGAGTGTCAGATACGCAGTATTTT. Translating gives CASSLRAGGVSDTQYF. Filled out from reference TRBV11-1 and TRBJ2-3, the complete variable domain reads EAEVAQSPRYKITEKSQAVAFWCDPISGHATLYWYRQILGQGPELLVQFQDESVVDDSQLPKDRFSAERLKGVDSTLKIQPAELGDSAMYLCASSLRAGGVSDTQYFGPGTRLTVL.

V usage is TRBV9 and J usage is TRBJ2-3, with 7 nucleotides matching TRBD1. Germline V CDR1 and CDR2: SGDLS, YYNGEE. With V trimmed by 5 bases and J by 0 bases, 6 bases remained unmatched. The CDR3 extends over 15 amino acids. CDR3 DNA sequence: TGTGCCAGCAGGGGCAGGGGGTCTAGCACAGATACGCAGTATTTT. The encoded protein is CASRGRGSSTDTQYF. Complete variable domain (other parts from reference TRBV9 and TRBJ2-3): DSGVTQTPKHLITATGQRVTLRCSPRSGDLSVYWYQQSLDQGLQFLIQYYNGEERAKGNILERFSAQQFPDLHSELNLSSLELGDSALYFCASRGRGSSTDTQYFGPGTRLTVL.

The rearrangement uses TRBV7-8 and TRBJ2-3; 10 bases are a match to TRBD1. CDR1 and CDR2 (germline): SGHVS, FQNEAQ. The ends lost 5 bases at V and 6 bases at J; junction bases unmatched: 8. The CDR3 covers 15 residues. The CDR3 sequence: CASSPGTGASDTQYF. The CDR3, as DNA: TGTGCCAGCAGCCCCGGGACAGGGGCTAGTGATACGCAGTATTTT. The variable domain in full, with the rest retrieved from reference TRBV7-8 and TRBJ2-3, is GAGVSQSPRYKVAKRGQDVALRCDPISGHVSLFWYQQALGQGPEFLTYFQNEAQLDKSGLPSDRFFAERPEGSVSTLKIQRTQQEDSAVYLCASSPGTGASDTQYFGPGTRLTVL.

This sequence joins TRBV14 and TRBJ2-7, with D unresolved. Germline V CDR1 and CDR2: SGHDN, FVKESK. Deletions cut 0 bases from V and 5 bases from J, with 20 bases between. CDR3 length equals 17 residues. In DNA form, the CDR3 reads TGTGCCAGCAGCCAAGATTTTGGACCGTTAACCCAAGACGAGCAGTACTTC. This sequence encodes CASSQDFGPLTQDEQYF.

The V gene is TRBV12-3 or TRBV12-4, the J gene TRBJ1-5; D perhaps matches TRBD1 (6 bases). The CDR3 has 14 amino acids. The V end lost 1 base, the J end lost 6 bases, and 10 bases lay between the germline ends. The chain's CDR3 is CASSLGGGIQPQHF. The CDR3 bases are TGTGCCAGCAGTTTAGGAGGGGGGATTCAGCCCCAGCATTTT.

This clonotype has a single count. The J gene is TRBJ1-4, the V gene TRBV10-2; possible D gene TRBD1, 5 bases. Germline CDR1 WSHSY, CDR2 SAAADI. The CDR3 runs 15 residues. Trimming shortened V by 9 bases and J by 1 base, and 15 bases separated the two germline ends. The CDR3 is CASGHTDLTNEKLFF. The CDR3 region has the DNA TGCGCCAGTGGACACACGGACTTAACTAATGAAAAACTGTTTTTT.

V is TRBV4-1 and J is TRBJ1-1; the D is unclear. Trimming left V 4 bases short and J 0 bases short, with 9 bases between. The CDR3 has 14 amino acids. Germline lookup yields CDR1 MGHRA and CDR2 YSYEKL. CDR3 sequence reads: CASSPQQMNTEAFF. CDR3 DNA sequence: TGCGCCAGCAGCCCCCAACAGATGAACACTGAAGCTTTCTTT.

The genes are TRBV3-1 and TRBJ2-7; TRBD1 matches 7 bases. V shed 1 base, J shed 8 bases, and the junction held 11 bases outside the gene matches. Germline V gene sequence: CDR1 LGHDT, CDR2 YNNKEL (reference sequence). The CDR3 totals 15 residues. The CDR3 sequence is CASSQAPTDREQQYF. The CDR3 DNA reads as TGTGCCAGCAGCCAAGCCCCTACCGACAGGGAACAGCAGTACTTC.

This clonotype came up once. The chain joins TRBV4-1 to TRBJ2-7, with TRBD2 matching 9 bases. This CDR3 has 14 amino acids. With V trimmed by 0 bases and J by 9 bases, 6 bases remained unmatched. Germline V CDR1 and CDR2: MGHRA, YSYEKL. The CDR3 DNA is TGCGCCAGCAGCCAAGATCTGCGGGGGGGCGGGCAGTACTTC. Residues: CASSQDLRGGGQYF.

The J gene is TRBJ2-7, the V gene TRBV7-2; D possibly corresponds to TRBD1 (6 bases). This CDR3 is 14 amino acids long. Trimming cost V 6 bases and J 2 bases, with 14 bases left between them. Germline V lookup: CDR1 SGHTA, CDR2 FQGNSA. For the CDR3, the DNA is TGTGCCAGCAGATCGACAGGAGGCCCCTACGAGCAGTACTTC. Translated: CASRSTGGPYEQYF.

The rearrangement uses TRBV4-2 and TRBJ2-7; tentatively, D is TRBD1 or TRBD2 (6 bases each). CDR3 length: 14 amino acids. Germline values: CDR1 LGHNA, CDR2 YNFKEQ. V was trimmed by 1 base and J by 6 bases, leaving 13 bases between them. The CDR3 reads CASSQGGTLTEQYF. CDR3 nucleotide sequence: TGTGCCAGCAGCCAAGGCGGGACACTCACCGAGCAGTACTTC.

The chain couples TRBV18 to TRBJ1-1; weak D call: TRBD1 (6 bases). The CDR3 contains 15 residues. Trimming cost V 4 bases and J 7 bases, with 19 bases left between them. Germline CDR1 KGHSH, CDR2 LQKENI. CDR3 sequence reads: CASSLRGAIPNEAFF. The CDR3 nucleotides are TGTGCCAGCTCACTGAGGGGGGCAATACCCAATGAAGCTTTCTTT.

The chain uses TRBV9 and TRBJ1-3, with D maybe TRBD1 (6 bases). The CDR3 is 16 amino acids. With 4 bases removed from V and 1 base from J, the gap between germline ends came to 15 bases. From germline, CDR1 is SGDLS and CDR2 YYNGEE. In DNA, the CDR3 is TGTGCCAGCAGCTCACAGGGCGCCCAGTCTGGAAACACCATATATTTT. This encodes CASSSQGAQSGNTIYF. The full variable domain, rest sourced from reference TRBV9 and TRBJ1-3, is DSGVTQTPKHLITATGQRVTLRCSPRSGDLSVYWYQQSLDQGLQFLIQYYNGEERAKGNILERFSAQQFPDLHSELNLSSLELGDSALYFCASSSQGAQSGNTIYFGEGSWLTVV.

This chain links TRBV5-4 with TRBJ2-5, with 9 bases that match TRBD1. Per the germline V gene, CDR1 is SGHNT and CDR2 is YYREEE (reference sequence). This CDR3 has 14 amino acids. The V and J ends lost 4 bases and 4 bases, in that order; junction bases with no gene match: 5. CDR3 in amino acids: CASSRTGVGETQYF. The CDR3 DNA reads as TGTGCCAGCAGCCGGACAGGGGTAGGAGAGACCCAGTACTTC.

The V gene is TRBV6-5, the J gene TRBJ2-7; TRBD1 matches at 7 bases. J was trimmed by 3 bases and V by 4 bases; bases with no gene match: 9. Germline CDR1 and CDR2: MNHEY and SVGAGI. The CDR3 length is 15 residues. In DNA form, the CDR3 reads TGTGCCAGCAGTTCCCAGACAGGGTTGGGCTACGAGCAGTACTTC. It is translated as CASSSQTGLGYEQYF.

The V call is TRBV20-1, the J call TRBJ1-1; no firm D call. The CDR3 loop spans 13 amino acids. Germline CDR1 is DFQATT and CDR2 is SNEGSKA (reference sequence). V lost 2 bases to trimming and J lost 0 bases, with 7 bases between them. The CDR3: CSARPLMNTEAFF. The DNA for the CDR3 is TGCAGTGCTAGACCCCTCATGAACACTGAAGCTTTCTTT.